Listed here are 18 T cell receptor beta chains from one sample, sequenced in a study of cytomegalovirus exposure and HLA in healthy donors. Both 60 Vbeta primers and 13 Jbeta primers went into the PCR. Measured with immunoSEQ multiplex PCR; TCRdb has only the in-frame clones, and not every one. The sample contains about 38,000 clones, 66% of which appear only once. Material for sequencing was PBMCs. These TCRs come from a man over 45 in good health and CMV-seropositive.

The chain employs TRBV2 and TRBJ1-1, with D maybe TRBD1 (5 bases). The V and J ends lost 6 bases and 1 base respectively, with 15 bases between them. Germline V gives CDR1 SNHLY, CDR2 FYNNEI. The CDR3 has 15 amino acids. CDR3 sequence (DNA): TGTGCCAGCAGGGGGGGAGAGAAGCCGAACACTGAAGCTTTCTTT. Encoded protein: CASRGGEKPNTEAFF.

There are a few counts of this clone. The chain employs TRBV25-1 and TRBJ1-1, with 10 bases identical to TRBD1. Per the germline V gene, CDR1 is MGHDK and CDR2 is SYGVNS. V lost 4 bases and J lost 10; bases outside the gene matches: 6. The CDR3 consists of 13 residues. The CDR3 nucleotides are TGTGCCAGCAGTGTCCGGGACAGGGGATCAGCTTTCTTT. This gives the protein CASSVRDRGSAFF.

The chain uses TRBV11-3 and TRBJ2-5; 11 nucleotides align to TRBD1. Trimming cost V 10 bases and J 5 bases; bases outside gene matches: 6. This CDR3 is 13 amino acids long. Germline assignment: CDR1 SGHNT and CDR2 YENEEA. The CDR3 region has the DNA TGTGCCACCGCAGGACAGGGGGCGGAGACCCAGTACTTC. Translated: CATAGQGAETQYF.

CDR3 in amino acids: CASSLSGGPVYEQYF. The DNA for the CDR3 is TGTGCCAGCAGTCTCTCGGGGGGGCCGGTGTACGAGCAGTACTTC. This chain uses TRBV2 with TRBJ2-7; 8 bases align to TRBD2. CDR1 is SNHLY and CDR2 is FYNNEI in the germline V gene. The J segment lost 4 bases and the V segment lost 5 bases, leaving 10 bases of the junction unmatched. The length of the CDR3 is 15 residues. Full variable domain (outside the CDR3, taken from reference TRBV2 and TRBJ2-7): EPEVTQTPSHQVTQMGQEVILRCVPISNHLYFYWYRQILGQKVEFLVSFYNNEISEKSEIFDDQFSVERPDGSNFTLKIRSTKLEDSAMYFCASSLSGGPVYEQYFGPGTRLTVT.

This clone was observed a few times. The chain employs TRBV10-3 and TRBJ1-1, with TRBD1 matching 8 bases. Per the germline V gene, CDR1 is ENHRY and CDR2 is SYGVKD. The ends lost 6 bases at V and 6 bases at J; junction bases unmatched: 12. This CDR3 comprises 15 residues. As DNA, the CDR3 is TGTGCCATCAGACCCCTGGGACAGGTCACTTCTGAAGCTTTCTTT. Translating it yields CAIRPLGQVTSEAFF.

Only one count was recorded for this clone. V and J are TRBV14 and TRBJ2-1; 7 bases align to TRBD2. The germline gives CDR1 SGHDN, CDR2 FVKESK. The CDR3 spans 14 residues. The V segment lost 3 bases and the J segment 3 bases; nucleotides outside the gene matches: 2. Here the CDR3 DNA reads TGTGCCAGCAGCCACCGGGACTACTACAATGAGCAGTTCTTC. It encodes CASSHRDYYNEQFF.

The chain has TRBV29-1 and TRBJ1-2; TRBD1 might be the D (6 bases). The CDR3 totals 13 residues. V lost 7 bases, J lost 6 bases, and 18 bases lay in between. Germline V lookup: CDR1 SQVTM, CDR2 ANQGSEA. In DNA form, the CDR3 reads TGCAGCGCTAGAGGACAGTTGGCGAATGGCTACACCTTC. It specifies CSARGQLANGYTF.

The chain carries TRBV7-9 and TRBJ2-3, with 9 bases that match TRBD2. Trimming removed 5 bases from V and 7 bases from J; junction bases left unmatched: 7. The CDR3 spans 14 residues. Germline V CDR1 and CDR2: SEHNR, FQNEAQ (reference sequence). The CDR3 sequence is CASSPDAGGNTQYF. Here the CDR3 DNA reads TGTGCCAGCAGCCCAGATGCGGGGGGGAATACGCAGTATTTT.

The rearrangement uses TRBV2 and TRBJ2-1; D not certain. Trimming shortened V by 8 bases and J by 4 bases, and 9 bases separated the two germline ends. CDR3 size: 12 residues. Germline CDR1 reads SNHLY; CDR2 reads FYNNEI. For the CDR3, the DNA is TGTGCCAGCTCTTCACGGTACAATGAGCAGTTCTTC. It encodes CASSSRYNEQFF.

V gene TRBV6-5 combines with J gene TRBJ2-2; D gene ambiguous. Germline V gene lookup returns CDR1 MNHEY and CDR2 SVGAGI. The V end was cut by 6 bases, the J end by 1 base, with 6 bases between. The CDR3 has 13 residues. The CDR3 sequence is CASRSLNTGELFF. The CDR3 DNA reads TGTGCCAGCAGGAGCCTGAACACCGGGGAGCTGTTTTTT.

The CDR3 DNA sequence: TGTGCCAGCAGCTTAGTGGGTTCGGGGTGGGCTGAAGCTTTCTTT. Residues: CASSLVGSGWAEAFF. The chain recombines TRBV11-3 with TRBJ1-1; D is unclear. Trimming shortened V by 1 base and J by 6 bases, and 15 bases separated the two germline ends. This CDR3 contains 15 residues. Germline V gene lookup returns CDR1 SGHNT and CDR2 YENEEA.

This clone was seen more than once but under ten times. This is likely a read error, given that the CDR3 carries no conserved phenylalanine or tryptophan at its end. The gene calls are TRBV7-2 and TRBJ2-3; D is unresolved. Germline CDR1 is SGHTA and CDR2 is FQGNSA. The V gene lost 2 bases and the J gene lost 3 bases, with 15 bases spanning the gap. This CDR3 has 16 residues. CDR3 region: CASSLLSLGRTDTQYV. As DNA, the CDR3 is TGTGCCAGCAGCTTATTGAGCTTAGGTAGAACAGATACGCAGTATGTT.

The rearrangement uses TRBV28 and TRBJ1-1; TRBD1 matches 10 bases. CDR3 length: 16 amino acids. V shed 3 bases and J 5 bases; nucleotides not matched to a gene: 9. Per the germline V gene, CDR1 is MDHEN and CDR2 is SYDVKM. CDR3: CASSFPGQGRVTEAFF. DNA for the CDR3: TGTGCCAGCAGTTTCCCGGGACAGGGGCGGGTTACTGAAGCTTTCTTT.

This chain links TRBV6-4 with TRBJ2-3; 7 bases are shared with TRBD2. Per germline, CDR1 MRHNA and CDR2 SNTAGT. With V trimmed by 4 bases and J by 0 bases, 4 bases remained unmatched. The CDR3 extends over 15 amino acids. CDR3 DNA sequence: TGTGCCAGCAGTGTCTACGGGAGGAGCACAGATACGCAGTATTTT. Its protein product is CASSVYGRSTDTQYF.

The chain is built from TRBV6-5 and TRBJ2-2; 9 bases are shared with TRBD1. The CDR3 consists of 14 residues. CDR1 is MNHEY, CDR2 SVGAGI, per germline. The V and J ends lost 6 bases and 7 bases, in that order; junction bases with no gene match: 6. CDR3 amino acids: CASRPDRGIGELFF. The CDR3 DNA reads as TGTGCCAGCAGGCCGGACAGGGGTATCGGGGAGCTGTTTTTT.

This chain links TRBV5-4 with TRBJ1-2; D may be TRBD1 (5 bases). Looked up from germline, CDR1 is SGHNT and CDR2 is YYREEE (reference sequence). CDR3 length: 15 residues. The V end lost 2 bases, the J end lost 5 bases, and 16 bases lay between the germline ends. The CDR3, as DNA: TGTGCCAGCAGCTTACAGGCCACCTCAGGATATGGCTACACCTTC. As protein: CASSLQATSGYGYTF.

This clone has a handful of counts. Additional DNA sequences in this sample encode the identical CDR3. The CDR3 DNA reads TGTGCCAGCAGCCCAACAGGGGGTACTGAAGCTTTCTTT. It codes for CASSPTGGTEAFF. The V and J genes are TRBV7-3 and TRBJ1-1; 8 nucleotides align to TRBD1. The germline gives CDR1 SGHTA, CDR2 FQGTGA. J lost 5 bases, V lost 5 bases, and 4 bases had no gene match. This CDR3 has 13 residues.

This chain links TRBV7-2 with TRBJ1-6, with D tentatively TRBD1 (6 bases). V lost 3 bases, J lost 10 bases, and 13 bases lay in between. The CDR3 has 14 amino acids. The germline V gene has CDR1 SGHTA and CDR2 FQGNSA. CDR3: CASSFTGPGSPLHF. The CDR3 DNA sequence: TGTGCCAGCAGCTTCACAGGGCCCGGGTCACCCCTCCACTTT.